Listed below are T cell receptor beta chains from one sample, sequenced in a study of blood T cell repertoires in COVID-19. TCRdb keeps only in-frame clones here, not all; method: immunoSEQ multiplex PCR. This table holds over 250,000 clones, about nine tenths found once. Sequenced sample: PBMCs or T cells enriched from blood (not recorded which). These receptors came from a man aged 55 to 70 who had recovered from COVID-19. Both conserved end residues are part of each CDR3. The order of the fields is CDR3 DNA, CDR3 protein, clone size, D gene, V gene, J gene. D genes are given only for firm matches. The listing skips clone size in some rows; elsewhere it reads once, few, many or a size class.

TGTGCCAGTAGTCAAATACAGCAGCCCCAGCATTTT	CASSQIQQPQHF	-	-	TRBV19	TRBJ1-5
TGTGCCAGCAGTTACGACAGGGGAACCTACGAGCAGTACTTC	CASSYDRGTYEQYF	-	TRBD1	TRBV6-5	TRBJ2-7
TGCGCCAGCAGCCAAGGAGCGGTGGGGATGGGGTATGGCTACACCTTC	CASSQGAVGMGYGYTF	-	-	TRBV4-1	TRBJ1-2
TGTGCCAGCAGAAGAGGCAGGGGGTCGACCGGGGAGCTGTTTTTT	CASRRGRGSTGELFF	-	TRBD1	TRBV27	TRBJ2-2
TGCGCCAGCAGCTCCCGGACAGGGGACCACGAGCAGTACTTC	CASSSRTGDHEQYF	-	TRBD1	TRBV5-1	TRBJ2-7
TGTGCCAGCAGCCCCCCGAGGGGGACTGAAGCTTTCTTT	CASSPPRGTEAFF	-	-	TRBV9	TRBJ1-1
TGTGCCAGCAGCTCCCGGTCGTGGGGGGGGAGCACCGGGGAGCTGTTTTTT	CASSSRSWGGSTGELFF	-	TRBD2	TRBV7-9	TRBJ2-2
TGTGCCAGCACCCGAACCAGGGAAAAGCCCCAGCATTTT	CASTRTREKPQHF	-	-	TRBV6-5	TRBJ1-5
TGTGCCAGCAGCGGACTAGGAGATACGCAGTATTTT	CASSGLGDTQYF	-	TRBD2	TRBV11-1	TRBJ2-3
TGTGCCAGCAGCCAAGATTCTGCGGCCCAGTACTTC	CASSQDSAAQYF	-	-	TRBV3-1/TRBV3-2	TRBJ2-5
TGTGCCAGCAGCGTAGAGCCTACCTCCTACGAGCAGTACTTC	CASSVEPTSYEQYF	-	-	TRBV9	TRBJ2-7
TGTGCCAGCCGCGCTACTAGCTACCAAGAGACCCAGTACTTC	CASRATSYQETQYF	-	-	TRBV27	TRBJ2-5
TGTGCCAGCAGCCTCAGGGGATATAGCAATCAGCCCCAGCATTTT	CASSLRGYSNQPQHF	-	-	TRBV7-2	TRBJ1-5
TGTGCCAGCAGCACCCGGGGGGTTAACACTGAAGCTTTCTTT	CASSTRGVNTEAFF	once	-	TRBV7-8	TRBJ1-1
TGTGCCAGCAGTGAAGAGGCGGCGGGGGGAGCCTACGAGCAGTACTTC	CASSEEAAGGAYEQYF	-	TRBD2	TRBV6-1	TRBJ2-7
TGTGCCAGCTCGCCTGAAGACTTAACTGCCAACCCCTCTGGAAACACCATATATTTT	CASSPEDLTANPSGNTIYF	-	-	TRBV18	TRBJ1-3
TGTGCCAGCAGTATCCCCGGGACAGGGAACACTGAAGCTTTCTTT	CASSIPGTGNTEAFF	-	TRBD1	TRBV6-5	TRBJ1-1
TGTGCCAGCCAAGTGGTGGCAGGGGGGAACACTGAAGCTTTCTTT	CASQVVAGGNTEAFF	-	TRBD1	TRBV6-4	TRBJ1-1
TGTGCCAGCAAAGTTGCGGGAGCGCCCGGCTACACCTTC	CASKVAGAPGYTF	-	-	TRBV6-5	TRBJ1-2
TGTGCCAGCAGCTTCGCTCCGACAGGGGGCTCTGGAAACACCATATATTTT	CASSFAPTGGSGNTIYF	few	TRBD1	TRBV7-2	TRBJ1-3
TGTGCCAGCGGGGGACATGTCGGGTCGGTGGGTGCTTTCTTT	CASGGHVGSVGAFF	-	-	TRBV6-5	TRBJ1-1
TGCGCCAGCAGCTTGGTTTCCGGACTAGCTGACACAGATACGCAGTATTTT	CASSLVSGLADTDTQYF	-	TRBD2	TRBV5-1	TRBJ2-3